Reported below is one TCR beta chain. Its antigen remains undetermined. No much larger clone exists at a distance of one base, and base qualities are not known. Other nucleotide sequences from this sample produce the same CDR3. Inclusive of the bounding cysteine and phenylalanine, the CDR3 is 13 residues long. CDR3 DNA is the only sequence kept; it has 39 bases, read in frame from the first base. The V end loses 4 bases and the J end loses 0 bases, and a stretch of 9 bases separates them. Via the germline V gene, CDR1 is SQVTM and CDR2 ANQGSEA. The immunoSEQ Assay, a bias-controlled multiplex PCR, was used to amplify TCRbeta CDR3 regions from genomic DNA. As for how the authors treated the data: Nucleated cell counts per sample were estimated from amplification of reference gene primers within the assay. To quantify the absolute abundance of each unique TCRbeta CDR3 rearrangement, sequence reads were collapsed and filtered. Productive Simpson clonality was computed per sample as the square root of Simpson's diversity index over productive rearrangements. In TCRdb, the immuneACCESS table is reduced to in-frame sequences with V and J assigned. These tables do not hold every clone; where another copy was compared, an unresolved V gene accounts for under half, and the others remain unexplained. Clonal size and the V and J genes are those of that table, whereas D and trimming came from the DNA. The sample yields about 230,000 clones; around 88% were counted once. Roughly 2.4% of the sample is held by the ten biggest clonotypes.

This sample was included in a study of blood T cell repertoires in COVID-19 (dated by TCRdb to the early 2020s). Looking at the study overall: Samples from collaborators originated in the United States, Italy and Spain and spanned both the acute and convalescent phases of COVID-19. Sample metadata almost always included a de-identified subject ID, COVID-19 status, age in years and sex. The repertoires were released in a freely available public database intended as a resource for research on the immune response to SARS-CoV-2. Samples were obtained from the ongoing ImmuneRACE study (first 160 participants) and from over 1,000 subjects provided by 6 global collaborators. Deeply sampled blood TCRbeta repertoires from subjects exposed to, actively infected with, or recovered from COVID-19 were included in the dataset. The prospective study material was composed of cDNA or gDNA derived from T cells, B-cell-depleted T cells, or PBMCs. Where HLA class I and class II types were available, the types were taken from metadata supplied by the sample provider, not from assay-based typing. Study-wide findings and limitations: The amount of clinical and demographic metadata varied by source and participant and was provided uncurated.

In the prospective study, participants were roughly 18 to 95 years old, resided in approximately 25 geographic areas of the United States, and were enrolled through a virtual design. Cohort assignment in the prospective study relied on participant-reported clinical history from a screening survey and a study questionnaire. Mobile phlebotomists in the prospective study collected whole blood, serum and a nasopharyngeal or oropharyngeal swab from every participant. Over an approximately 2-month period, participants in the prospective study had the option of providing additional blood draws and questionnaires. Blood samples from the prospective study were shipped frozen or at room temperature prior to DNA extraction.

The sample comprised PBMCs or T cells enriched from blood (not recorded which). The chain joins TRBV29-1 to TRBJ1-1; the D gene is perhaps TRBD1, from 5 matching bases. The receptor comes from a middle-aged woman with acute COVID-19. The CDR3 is CSVASGLNTEAFF. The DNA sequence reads TGCAGCGTTGCTTCAGGGCTGAACACTGAAGCTTTCTTT.